This entry lists 14 T cell receptor beta chains sequenced from one sample in a study of blood T cell repertoires in COVID-19. Some clones are missing from TCRdb's copy, which holds only in-frame ones; the method was immunoSEQ multiplex PCR. Found here are about 200,000 clones, around 86% of them singletons; the top ten hold about 6.7%. Specimen: peripheral blood. These receptors all come from a middle-aged man with acute or convalescent COVID-19.

This chain uses TRBV6-5 with TRBJ2-3, with a possible D match to TRBD2 (6 bases). The V end was cut by 0 bases, the J end by 3 bases, with 10 bases between. CDR3 length: 15 residues. CDR1 MNHEY and CDR2 SVGAGI come from the germline V gene. CDR3 DNA sequence: TGTGCCAGCAGTTACTCGTCGGGGAGGACAGATACGCAGTATTTT. This sequence encodes CASSYSSGRTDTQYF.

CDR3 sequence: CAWKWTDLQDEQYF. CDR3 coding DNA: TGTGCCTGGAAGTGGACAGATCTGCAGGACGAGCAGTACTTC. The chain recombines TRBV30 with TRBJ2-7; a possible D gene is TRBD1 (6 bases). Per the germline V gene, CDR1 is GTSNPN and CDR2 is SVGIG (reference sequence). The CDR3 is 14 amino acids. Trimming took 4 bases from V and 5 from J, leaving 18 bases between them.

The rearrangement joins TRBV5-5 to TRBJ2-7; maybe TRBD1 (5 bases). Germline values: CDR1 SGHKS, CDR2 YYEKEE (reference sequence). There are 15 residues in the CDR3. V lost 4 bases, J lost 3 bases, and 17 bases lay in between. This CDR3 reads CASSPRDLPDYEQYF. The CDR3 DNA sequence: TGTGCCAGCAGCCCCAGGGATCTCCCCGACTACGAGCAGTACTTC.

The chain joins TRBV6-2 or TRBV6-3 to TRBJ1-1, with 7 bases identical to TRBD1. CDR3 size: 13 residues. The J segment lost 4 bases and the V segment lost 5 bases, leaving 4 bases of the junction unmatched. The germline V gene has CDR1 MNHEY and CDR2 SVGEGT. CDR3 residues: CASSRGPATEAFF. CDR3 coding DNA: TGTGCCAGCAGTAGGGGGCCGGCCACTGAAGCTTTCTTT.

The chain recombines TRBV18 with TRBJ1-1; D is ambiguous. Germline V CDR1 and CDR2: KGHSH, LQKENI. The CDR3 extends over 14 amino acids. V lost 4 bases and J lost 1, with 10 bases in between. CDR3 loop: CASSLYDKNTEAFF. The CDR3 DNA follows: TGTGCCAGCTCACTATACGACAAGAACACTGAAGCTTTCTTT.

The rearrangement links TRBV10-2 to TRBJ2-7, with a possible D match to TRBD1 (5 bases). The V end was cut by 7 bases, the J end by 6 bases, with 16 bases between. This CDR3 has 13 residues. Germline CDR1 reads WSHSY; CDR2 reads SAAADI. In DNA form, the CDR3 reads TGCGCCAGCACCCTTGCCCAGGGTTTCGAGCAGTACTTC. Its protein product is CASTLAQGFEQYF.

The chain is built from TRBV27 and TRBJ1-2; no firm D call. Trimming removed 4 bases at V and 7 bases at J, with 19 bases between. In germline, CDR1 is MNHEY, CDR2 SMNVEV (reference sequence). There are 15 residues in the CDR3. The chain's CDR3 is CASSSDRQVGSGYTF. CDR3 in DNA: TGTGCCAGCAGTTCGGACCGTCAAGTGGGGAGTGGCTACACCTTC.

This clone was found once. This sequence joins TRBV15 and TRBJ2-5; 9 bases match TRBD1. Germline V lookup: CDR1 LNHNV, CDR2 YYDKDF (reference sequence). V lost 0 bases to trimming and J lost 5 bases; unmatched junction nucleotides: 16. This CDR3 comprises 19 residues. For the CDR3, the DNA is TGTGCCACCAGCAGAGATTCCCCGAACGGACAGGGGTCTTGGGAGACCCAGTACTTC. Encoded protein: CATSRDSPNGQGSWETQYF.

V usage is TRBV30 and J usage is TRBJ1-4; 8 bases agree with TRBD1. This CDR3 is built from 14 residues. J gave up 7 bases and V 4 bases, and 8 bases lay outside the gene matches. Germline lookup yields CDR1 GTSNPN and CDR2 SVGIG (reference sequence). CDR3: CAWTLTGGTEKLFF. DNA of the CDR3: TGTGCCTGGACCCTTACAGGGGGTACTGAAAAACTGTTTTTT.

The V and J genes are TRBV3-1 (or the pseudogene TRBV3-2) and TRBJ2-3; D not certain. The germline V gene encodes CDR1 LGHDT and CDR2 YNNKEL (reference sequence). V was trimmed by 6 bases and J by 0 bases, leaving 10 bases between them. The CDR3 has 14 amino acids. CDR3 coding DNA: TGTGCCAGCAGTTACCTGCGGAGCACAGATACGCAGTATTTT. This translates into CASSYLRSTDTQYF.

The gene calls are TRBV11-2 and TRBJ2-3, with 11 bases matching TRBD2. This CDR3 contains 15 residues. J was trimmed by 1 base and V by 5 bases; bases with no gene match: 2. Germline V gene lookup returns CDR1 SGHAT and CDR2 FQNNGV. CDR3 DNA sequence: TGTGCCAGCAGCGCGGGACTAGCGGGCACAGATACGCAGTATTTT. Translating it yields CASSAGLAGTDTQYF.

The rearrangement uses TRBV6-4 and TRBJ2-3; 10 bases align to TRBD2. This CDR3 contains 15 residues. Germline trimming cut 8 bases from V and 1 base from J; bases unmatched to any gene: 6. Germline V gene data show CDR1 as MRHNA and CDR2 as SNTAGT. CDR3 region: CASFYGTSGTDTQYF. CDR3 in DNA: TGTGCCAGCTTTTACGGGACTAGCGGCACAGATACGCAGTATTTT.

The rearrangement joins TRBV6-5 to TRBJ2-1; 9 nucleotides agree with TRBD2. The CDR3 consists of 15 residues. Unmatched junction bases numbered 6, after V lost 6 bases and J lost 3 bases. Germline V lookup: CDR1 MNHEY, CDR2 SVGAGI. The DNA of the CDR3 is TGTGCCAGCAGCCCGACTAGCGGTTACTACAATGAGCAGTTCTTC. Residues: CASSPTSGYYNEQFF.

This clone has at least ten counts. The rearrangement links TRBV5-6 to TRBJ1-1; 7 bases align to TRBD1. After removal of 2 bases from V and 11 bases from J, the junction contained 9 bases not matched to a gene. Germline V gene lookup returns CDR1 SGHDT and CDR2 YYEEEE. This CDR3 contains 13 residues. The CDR3 here is CASSFPTGLGAFF. Written as DNA, the CDR3 is TGTGCCAGCAGCTTCCCGACAGGGTTGGGGGCTTTCTTT.